This entry lists 11 T cell receptor beta chains sequenced from one sample in a study of CD8+ T cells in alopecia areata. RNA extraction and reverse transcription yielded cDNA as sequencing template. The method was immunoSEQ multiplex PCR; TCRdb's version includes in-frame clones alone and lacks a portion of them. The repertoire consists of 15,000 to 20,000 clones, none detected only once. It was with CD4, CD8alpha, NKG2D, NKG2ACE and other markers that pooled cutaneous lymph node cells were sorted. The sample consisted of CD8+ T cells sorted from a lymph node. These receptors all come from a C3H/HeJ mouse with alopecia areata. The strain's MHC: H2-k.

This clone was detected ten times or more. Gene names are the mouse ones. The read terminates 4 residues ahead of where the CDR3 ends, so the germline J gene completes it. The genes are TRBV13-3 and TRBJ2-7; 8 bases align to TRBD1. Germline CDR1 is NNHDY and CDR2 is SYVADS. The CDR3 extends over 15 amino acids. The CDR3 loop is CASSDADRGFYEQYF. The sequenced CDR3 bases are TGTGCCAGCAGTGATGCTGACAGGGGTTTTTAT.

The table lists this clone with many counts. The genes are named according to mouse. The read terminates 4 residues before the CDR3 end, so the remaining end is supplied by the germline J gene. The chain recombines TRBV13-3 with TRBJ2-1; possibly TRBD1 for D (5 bases). This CDR3 has 13 amino acids. Germline V CDR1 and CDR2: NNHDY, SYVADS. The CDR3 DNA, read in part, is TGTGCCAGCAGTGATGCAGGGCGGGCT. Its translation: CASSDAGRA. The full CDR3 sequence reads CASSDAGRAEQFF.

The table lists this clone with many counts. All gene names here are mouse names. The read halts 4 residues ahead of the CDR3 end, with the missing end drawn from the germline J gene. The chain carries TRBV19 and TRBJ2-1; D may be TRBD1 (5 bases). This CDR3 is built from 13 residues. V was trimmed by 4 bases and J by 5 bases, leaving 10 bases between them. Germline V gene data show CDR1 as FNHDT and CDR2 as SITEND (reference sequence). CDR3 bases read: TGTGCCAGCAGTGTCCAGGGTGATGCT. Translated: CASSVQGDA. The CDR3, in full, reads CASSVQGDAEQFF.

Relative to its sample, this clone is medium-sized (0.01 to 0.1%). The listed genes are named as in mouse. The read terminates 4 residues before the CDR3 end, so the remaining end is supplied by the germline J gene. The genes are TRBV17 and TRBJ2-1, with 13 nucleotides matching TRBD2. The trim removed 6 bases at V and 3 bases at J, leaving 2 bases unmatched. From germline, CDR1 is MNHDT and CDR2 YYDKIL. The CDR3 has 15 residues. The sequenced part of the CDR3 DNA is TGTGCTAGCAGCGGGACTGGGGGGGTCTATGCT. Translated: CASSGTGGVYA. The CDR3 as a whole reads CASSGTGGVYAEQFF.

Many counts were recorded for this clone. Germline and genes: mouse. The DNA ends 4 residues before the CDR3 does, and the rest of the CDR3 is filled in from the germline J gene. The V gene is TRBV1, the J gene TRBJ2-7, with unresolved D. Germline V gene sequence: CDR1 NSQYPW, CDR2 LRSPGD (reference sequence). Trimming pared 6 bases from V and 3 bases from J, leaving 9 bases between. The CDR3 consists of 12 residues. CDR3 DNA, as far as it was read: TGCACCTGCAGCGTTACAGACTAT. It yields the protein CTCSVTDY. The CDR3 in full is CTCSVTDYEQYF.

A word on this clone: Genes and germline come from the mouse. The CDR3 is cut off 4 residues early in the read; its end comes from the germline J gene. The V and J genes are TRBV13-3 and TRBJ1-1; unclear D gene. Germline lookup yields CDR1 NNHDY and CDR2 SYVADS. This CDR3 has 12 residues. Partial CDR3 DNA: TGTGCCAGCAGTGATGGCAGTACA. It encodes CASSDGST. In full, the CDR3 reads CASSDGSTEVFF.

This clone has ten or more counts. Genes here carry mouse names. The read gets to within 4 residues of the CDR3 end, and the germline J gene fills in the rest. The J gene is TRBJ2-7, the V gene TRBV13-3, with TRBD2 matching 10 bases. Germline CDR1 is NNHDY and CDR2 is SYVADS. The CDR3 totals 14 residues. Partial CDR3 DNA: TGTGCCAGCAGTGATAGGACTGGGGGTTAT. Protein sequence: CASSDRTGGY. The full CDR3 protein reads CASSDRTGGYEQYF.

There are a few counts of this clone. Genes and germline come from the mouse. The read falls 4 residues short of the CDR3 end, and the missing part is taken from the germline J gene. J is TRBJ2-5 and V is TRBV1; 11 bases agree with TRBD1. CDR3 length: 16 residues. CDR1 is NSQYPW and CDR2 is LRSPGD in the germline V gene (reference sequence). This CDR3 reads CTCSASGTGGVDTQYF. CDR3 DNA (partial): TGCACCTGCAGTGCCTCCGGGACAGGGGGTGTGGAC.

On this clone: Mouse gene names and germline throughout. Read sequence stops 4 residues before the CDR3 end, and the germline J gene provides the missing end. The chain uses TRBV17 and TRBJ2-5, with 14 bases identical to TRBD2. The CDR3 contains 15 residues. CDR1 and CDR2 (germline): MNHDT, YYDKIL. The DNA read from the CDR3 is TGTGCTAGCTGGGACTGGGGGGGCGCACGAGAC. It specifies CASWDWGGARD. In full, the CDR3 is CASWDWGGARDTQYF.

In regard to this clone: The gene symbols are mouse symbols. The missing CDR3 end, 4 residues past where the read stops, is filled in from the germline J gene. The gene calls are TRBV1 and TRBJ2-5; 9 bases map to TRBD1. The junction had 1 base not matched to a gene; V was cut back by 0 bases and J by 3 bases. The CDR3 runs to 15 residues. Germline CDR1 reads NSQYPW; CDR2 reads LRSPGD (reference sequence). The CDR3 sequence: CTCSAEGTGQDTQYF. CDR3 DNA, as far as it was read: TGCACCTGCAGTGCAGAGGGGACAGGGCAAGAC.

This clone was counted at least ten times. All gene names here are mouse names. The read terminates 4 residues before the CDR3 end, so the remaining end is supplied by the germline J gene. The chain links TRBV13-3 to TRBJ2-3; 9 bases are shared with TRBD2. The CDR3 is made up of 15 amino acids. From germline, CDR1 is NNHDY and CDR2 SYVADS. V trimming: 4 bases; J trimming: 1 base; junction bases outside the gene matches: 4. CDR3 DNA (partial): TGTGCCAGCAGTTGGACTGGGGTTCGTGCAGAA. This encodes CASSWTGVRAE. The whole CDR3 sequence reads CASSWTGVRAETLYF.